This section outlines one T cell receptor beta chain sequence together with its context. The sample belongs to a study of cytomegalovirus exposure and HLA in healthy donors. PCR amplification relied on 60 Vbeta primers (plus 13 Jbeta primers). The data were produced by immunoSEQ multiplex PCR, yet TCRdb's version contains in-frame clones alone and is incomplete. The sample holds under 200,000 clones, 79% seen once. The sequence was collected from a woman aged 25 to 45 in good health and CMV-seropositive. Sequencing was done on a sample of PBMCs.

The CDR3 nucleotides are TGTGCCAGTAGTGTTTTTGGGGGGTCCTACGAGCAGTACTTC. This gives the protein CASSVFGGSYEQYF. The chain carries TRBV19 and TRBJ2-7, with a possible D match to TRBD2 (6 bases). Germline loops: CDR1 LNHDA, CDR2 SQIVND (reference sequence). There are 14 residues in the CDR3. The V end lost 5 bases, the J end lost 1 base, and 12 bases lay between the germline ends.